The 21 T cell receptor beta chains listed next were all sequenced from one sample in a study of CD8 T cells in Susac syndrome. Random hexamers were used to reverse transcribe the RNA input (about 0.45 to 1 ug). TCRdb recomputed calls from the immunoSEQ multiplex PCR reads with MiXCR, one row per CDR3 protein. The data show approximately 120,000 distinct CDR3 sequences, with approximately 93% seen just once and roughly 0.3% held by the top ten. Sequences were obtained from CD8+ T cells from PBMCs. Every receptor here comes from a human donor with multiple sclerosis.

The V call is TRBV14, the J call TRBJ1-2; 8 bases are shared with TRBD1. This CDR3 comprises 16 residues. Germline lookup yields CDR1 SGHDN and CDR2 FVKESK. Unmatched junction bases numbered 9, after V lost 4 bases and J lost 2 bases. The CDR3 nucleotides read TGTGCCAGCAGCCCCCGGCCAGGGGGCTTGAACTATGGCTACACCTTC. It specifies CASSPRPGGLNYGYTF.

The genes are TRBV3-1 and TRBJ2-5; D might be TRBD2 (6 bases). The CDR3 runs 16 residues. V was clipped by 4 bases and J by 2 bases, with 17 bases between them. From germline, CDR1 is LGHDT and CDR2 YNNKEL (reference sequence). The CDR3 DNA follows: TGTGCCAGCAGCCCCCAGGTAGCGGTTCCACAAGAGACCCAGTACTTC. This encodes CASSPQVAVPQETQYF.

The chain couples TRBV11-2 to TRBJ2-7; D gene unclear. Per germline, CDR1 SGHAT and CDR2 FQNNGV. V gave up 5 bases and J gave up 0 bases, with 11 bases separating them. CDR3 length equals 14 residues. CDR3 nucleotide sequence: TGTGCCAGCAGCCCCCGGGTCCCCTCCTACGAGCAGTACTTC. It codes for CASSPRVPSYEQYF.

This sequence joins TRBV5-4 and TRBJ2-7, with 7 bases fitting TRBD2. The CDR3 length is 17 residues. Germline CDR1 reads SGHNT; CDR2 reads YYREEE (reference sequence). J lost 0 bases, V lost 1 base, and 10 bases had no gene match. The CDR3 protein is CASSLHITPSGSYEQYF. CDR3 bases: TGTGCCAGCAGCTTGCATATTACACCTAGCGGCTCCTACGAGCAGTACTTC.

The CDR3 DNA sequence: TGTGCCAGCAGCCTTACTAGCGGGAGGGCCGACAATGAGCAGTTCTTC. This codes for CASSLTSGRADNEQFF. The chain recombines TRBV7-9 with TRBJ2-1; 13 positions agree with TRBD2. This CDR3 has 16 residues. Germline V CDR1 and CDR2: SEHNR, FQNEAQ (reference sequence). The junction had 6 bases not matched to a gene; V was cut back by 5 bases and J by 5 bases.

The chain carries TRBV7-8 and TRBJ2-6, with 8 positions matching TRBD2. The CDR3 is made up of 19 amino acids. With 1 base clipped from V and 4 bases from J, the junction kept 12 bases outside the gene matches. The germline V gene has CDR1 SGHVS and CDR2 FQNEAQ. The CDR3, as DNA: TGTGCCAGCAGCTTAGGGACCTCTCGGGAGGGAACCGGGGCCAACGTCCTGACTTTC. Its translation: CASSLGTSREGTGANVLTF.

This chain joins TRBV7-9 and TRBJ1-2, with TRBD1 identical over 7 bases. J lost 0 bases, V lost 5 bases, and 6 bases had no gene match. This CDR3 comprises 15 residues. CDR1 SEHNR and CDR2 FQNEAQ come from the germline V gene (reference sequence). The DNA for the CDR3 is TGTGCCAGCAGCGGTGCCGGGACAGCTAACTATGGCTACACCTTC. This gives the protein CASSGAGTANYGYTF.

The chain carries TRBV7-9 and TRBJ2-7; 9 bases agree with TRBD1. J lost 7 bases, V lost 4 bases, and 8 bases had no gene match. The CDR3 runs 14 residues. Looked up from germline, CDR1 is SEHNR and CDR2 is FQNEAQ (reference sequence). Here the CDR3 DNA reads TGTGCCAGCAGCTCGACAGGGGGTCTGGGGGAGCAGTACTTC. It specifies CASSSTGGLGEQYF.

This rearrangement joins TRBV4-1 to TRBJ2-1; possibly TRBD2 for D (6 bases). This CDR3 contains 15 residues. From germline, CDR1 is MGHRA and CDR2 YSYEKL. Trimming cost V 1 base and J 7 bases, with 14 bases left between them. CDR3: CASSQGGTRGNEQFF. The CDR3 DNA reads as TGCGCCAGCAGCCAAGGGGGGACTCGCGGAAATGAGCAGTTCTTC.

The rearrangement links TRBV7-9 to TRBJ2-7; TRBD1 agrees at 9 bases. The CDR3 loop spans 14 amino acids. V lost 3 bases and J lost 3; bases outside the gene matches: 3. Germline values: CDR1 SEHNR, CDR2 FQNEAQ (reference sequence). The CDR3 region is CASSFRDRDYEQYF. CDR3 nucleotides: TGTGCCAGCAGCTTCAGGGACAGGGACTACGAGCAGTACTTC. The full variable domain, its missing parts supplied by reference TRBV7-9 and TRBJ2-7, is DTGVSQNPRHKITKRGQNVTFRCDPISEHNRLYWYRQTLGQGPEFLTYFQNEAQLEKSRLLSDRFSAERPKGSFSTLEIQRTEQGDSAMYLCASSFRDRDYEQYFGPGTRLTVT.

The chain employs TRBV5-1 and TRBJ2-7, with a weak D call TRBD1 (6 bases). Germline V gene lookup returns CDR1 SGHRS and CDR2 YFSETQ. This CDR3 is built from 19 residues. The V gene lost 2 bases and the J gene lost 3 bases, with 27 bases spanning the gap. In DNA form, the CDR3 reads TGCGCCAGCAGCTTAGATTATTATGTCCTCCGGGACACCCACTACGAGCAGTACTTC. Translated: CASSLDYYVLRDTHYEQYF.

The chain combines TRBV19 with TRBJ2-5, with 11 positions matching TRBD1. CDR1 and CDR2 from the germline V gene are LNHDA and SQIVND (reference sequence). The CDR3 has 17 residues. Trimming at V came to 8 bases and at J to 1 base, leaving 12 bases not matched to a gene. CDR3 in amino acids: CASGAFRTGGLQETQYF. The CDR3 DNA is TGTGCCAGTGGAGCCTTCAGGACAGGGGGCCTCCAAGAGACCCAGTACTTC.

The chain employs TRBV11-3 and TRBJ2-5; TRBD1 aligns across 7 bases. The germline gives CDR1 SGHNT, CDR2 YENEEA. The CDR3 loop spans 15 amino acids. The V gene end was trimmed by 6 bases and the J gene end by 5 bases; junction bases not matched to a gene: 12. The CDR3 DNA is TGTGCCAGCAGGGATGACAGGGAGATATACGAGACCCAGTACTTC. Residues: CASRDDREIYETQYF.

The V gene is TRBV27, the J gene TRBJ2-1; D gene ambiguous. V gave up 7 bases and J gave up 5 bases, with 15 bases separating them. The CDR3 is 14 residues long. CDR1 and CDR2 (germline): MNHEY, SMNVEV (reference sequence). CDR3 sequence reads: CASIPFRGHNEQFF. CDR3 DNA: TGTGCCAGCATCCCTTTCCGCGGCCACAATGAGCAGTTCTTC.

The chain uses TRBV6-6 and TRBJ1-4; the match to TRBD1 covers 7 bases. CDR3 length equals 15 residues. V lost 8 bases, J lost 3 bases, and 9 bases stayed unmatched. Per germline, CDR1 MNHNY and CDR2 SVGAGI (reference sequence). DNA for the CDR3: TGTGCCAGCTTCAGGCAGGGGGTTGCTAATGAAAAACTGTTTTTT. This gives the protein CASFRQGVANEKLFF.

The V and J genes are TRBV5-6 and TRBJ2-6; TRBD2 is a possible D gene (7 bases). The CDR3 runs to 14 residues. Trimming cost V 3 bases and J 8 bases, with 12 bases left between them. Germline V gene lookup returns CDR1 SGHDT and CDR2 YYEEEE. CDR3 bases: TGTGCCAGCAGCTGGGGGCGGGGGACCAACGTCCTGACTTTC. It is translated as CASSWGRGTNVLTF. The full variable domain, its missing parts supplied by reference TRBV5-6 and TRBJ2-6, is DAGVTQSPTHLIKTRGQQVTLRCSPKSGHDTVSWYQQALGQGPQFIFQYYEEEERQRGNFPDRFSGHQFPNYSSELNVNALLLGDSALYLCASSWGRGTNVLTFGAGSRLTVL.

The CDR3 nucleotides are TGTGCCAGCAGCCAAGGCGGTTCTGAGCAGTTCTTC. It specifies CASSQGGSEQFF. The gene calls are TRBV3-1 and TRBJ2-1, with no clear D. CDR1 is LGHDT, CDR2 YNNKEL, per germline (reference sequence). There are 12 residues in the CDR3. Trimming left V 1 base short and J 9 bases short, with 7 bases between.

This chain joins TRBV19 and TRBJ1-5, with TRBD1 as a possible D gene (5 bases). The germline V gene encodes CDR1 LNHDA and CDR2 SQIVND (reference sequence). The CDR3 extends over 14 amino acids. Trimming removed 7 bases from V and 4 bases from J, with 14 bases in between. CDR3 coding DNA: TGTGCCAGTAAAGGGGACGGGGGAAATCAGCCCCAGCATTTT. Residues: CASKGDGGNQPQHF.

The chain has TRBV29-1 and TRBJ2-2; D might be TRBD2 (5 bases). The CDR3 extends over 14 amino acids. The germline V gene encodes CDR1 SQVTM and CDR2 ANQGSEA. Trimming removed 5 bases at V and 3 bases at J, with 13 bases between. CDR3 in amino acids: CSVRRTAYTGELFF. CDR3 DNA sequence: TGCAGCGTTCGGAGGACTGCCTACACCGGGGAGCTGTTTTTT.

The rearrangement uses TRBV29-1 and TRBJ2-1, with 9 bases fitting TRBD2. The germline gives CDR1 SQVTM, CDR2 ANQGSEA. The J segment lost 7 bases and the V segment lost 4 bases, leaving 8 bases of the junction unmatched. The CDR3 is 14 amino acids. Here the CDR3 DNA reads TGCAGCGTTGCCCGCGCGGGGGGGTGGAATGAGCAGTTCTTC. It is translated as CSVARAGGWNEQFF.

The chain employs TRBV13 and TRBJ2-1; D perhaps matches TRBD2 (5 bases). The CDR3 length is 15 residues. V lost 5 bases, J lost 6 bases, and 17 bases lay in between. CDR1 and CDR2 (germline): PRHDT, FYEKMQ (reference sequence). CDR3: CASSRGPKPGNEQFF. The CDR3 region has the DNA TGTGCCAGCAGCCGAGGGCCGAAACCGGGCAATGAGCAGTTCTTC.